Listed below are T cell receptor beta chains from one sample, sequenced in a study of blood T cell repertoires in COVID-19. The protocol was immunoSEQ multiplex PCR, while the TCRdb copy is restricted to in-frame clones and leaves out a portion. The table shows about 140,000 clones, with 65% to 90% occurring only once. Material: peripheral blood. The receptors derive from a middle-aged man with acute or convalescent COVID-19. CDR3s include the opening cysteine and the closing phenylalanine or tryptophan. D genes are given only for firm matches. Rows may omit the clone size; those that give it use once, few, many or a size class.

DNA,CDR3,length,size,J,D,V
TGTGCCAGCAGTGACAGGGGTCCCTACGAGCAGTACTTC,CASSDRGPYEQYF,13,NA,TRBJ2-7,TRBD1,TRBV12-3/TRBV12-4
TGTGCCAGCAGCCCGCGGTCGCGCTCCTACGAGCAGTACTTC,CASSPRSRSYEQYF,14,NA,TRBJ2-7,NA,TRBV7-8
TGTGCCTGGAGTGTAGGGGGATACGAGCAGTACTTC,CAWSVGGYEQYF,12,NA,TRBJ2-7,NA,TRBV30
TGTGCCAGCAGTACAGGGGTGAACACTGAAGCTTTCTTT,CASSTGVNTEAFF,13,NA,TRBJ1-1,TRBD1,TRBV6-5
TGTGCCAGCAGCCTTTTTGAGACCCAGTACTTC,CASSLFETQYF,11,NA,TRBJ2-5,NA,TRBV12-3/TRBV12-4
TGTGCCAGCAGTGAGCAGGGTTGGAATGAGCAGTTCTTC,CASSEQGWNEQFF,13,few,TRBJ2-1,NA,TRBV27
TGTGCCAGCAGCACCGACAGGGCCTACGAGCAGTACTTC,CASSTDRAYEQYF,13,NA,TRBJ2-7,TRBD1,TRBV5-4
TGTGCCACCTCGCCGGGACAGGGGAGGAGCGAGCAGTACTTC,CATSPGQGRSEQYF,14,NA,TRBJ2-7,TRBD1,TRBV7-3
TGTGCCAGCAGTTGGTCAGGGGCTAATGAAAAACTGTTTTTT,CASSWSGANEKLFF,14,NA,TRBJ1-4,NA,TRBV6-5
TGTGCCAGCAGCCAAGATACTAGCGGGGGGGATGAGCAGTTCTTC,CASSQDTSGGDEQFF,15,once,TRBJ2-1,TRBD2,TRBV4-2
TGCGCCAGCAGCTTGAGAAGCGGCTACAATGAGCAGTTCTTC,CASSLRSGYNEQFF,14,few,TRBJ2-1,NA,TRBV5-1
TGTGCCAGCAGCCTAGGCTACACTGAAGCTTTCTTT,CASSLGYTEAFF,12,NA,TRBJ1-1,NA,TRBV12-3/TRBV12-4
TGTGCCAGCAGCACAGGGGGCGGTGGCTACACCTTC,CASSTGGGGYTF,12,NA,TRBJ1-2,TRBD1,TRBV6-6
TGTGCCAGTAGCCATGGTGGCGCAGGGGGTTTTGTCGGGGAGCTGTTTTTT,CASSHGGAGGFVGELFF,17,NA,TRBJ2-2,TRBD1,TRBV19
TGCAGCGTCGGGGGGCAGAACTATGGCTACACCTTC,CSVGGQNYGYTF,12,NA,TRBJ1-2,NA,TRBV29-1
TGTGCCAGCAGCTTACCGATGACAGGGGAGACCGGGGAGCTGTTTTTT,CASSLPMTGETGELFF,16,NA,TRBJ2-2,TRBD1,TRBV7-8
TGCGCCAGCAGCTTTGAGGATAACACCGGGGAGCTGTTTTTT,CASSFEDNTGELFF,14,NA,TRBJ2-2,NA,TRBV5-1
TGTGCCTGGAGTACTCTAGGGGCCAATGGTAATGAGCAGTTCTTC,CAWSTLGANGNEQFF,15,few,TRBJ2-1,NA,TRBV30
TGTGCCAGCATCATTCGCGGGAACAACCACGAGCAGTACTTC,CASIIRGNNHEQYF,14,NA,TRBJ2-7,NA,TRBV28
TGTGCCACCACACTTACAGGGGTAAATGAGCAGTTCTTC,CATTLTGVNEQFF,13,NA,TRBJ2-1,TRBD1,TRBV2